This T cell receptor beta chain appears in the sequencing data of a study of cytomegalovirus exposure and HLA in healthy donors. As for this clone: What it recognizes is unknown.

60 Vbeta and 13 Jbeta primers were used in PCR. Generated by immunoSEQ multiplex PCR, the TCRdb table keeps only in-frame clones and is missing some. Seen here are about 180,000 clones, around 82% observed once, and the top ten hold 2.5%. The CDR3 is 15 residues long. The V gene's germline CDR1 is SGHTA and CDR2 FQGNSA. Deletions cut 5 bases from V and 9 bases from J, with 20 bases between. Everyone who donated was a healthy bone marrow donor. The study's findings and limits: The authors considered a cluster of highly shared sequence variants likely to be a sequencing artifact. Presence/absence analysis assumed near-uniform sequencing depth across donors.

The sequence was obtained from a woman aged 25 to 39 in good health and CMV-seropositive. Sequenced input: PBMCs. The rearrangement links TRBV7-2 to TRBJ1-5, with D possibly TRBD1 on 5 matching bases. The CDR3: CASSPGGVLGAPQHF. The CDR3 DNA follows: TGTGCCAGCAGCCCAGGAGGGGTTTTAGGAGCGCCCCAGCATTTT.